This paragraph covers one TCR beta chain sequence. Original processing methods: Estimation of nucleated cell counts relied on the amplification of reference gene primers. Generated by immunoSEQ multiplex PCR, the TCRdb table keeps only in-frame clones and is missing some. For V, J and clone size, that table is used; D and trimming come from the DNA. Among 310,000 or so clones listed, approximately 90% were seen once. This record belongs to a study of blood T cell repertoires in COVID-19. Study information: Whether acute or convalescent, the COVID-19 samples came from the United States, Italy and Spain. Sample material is recorded as cDNA or gDNA derived from T cells, B-cell-depleted T cells, or PBMCs.

CDR3 length: 15 amino acids. The sequence derives from a young woman who had recovered from COVID-19. The J gene is TRBJ1-5, the V gene TRBV21-1. TRBV21-1 is listed as a pseudogene. Sequencing input: PBMCs or T cells enriched from blood (not recorded which). This CDR3 is CASSKGSEGNQPQHF. The DNA of the CDR3 is TGTGCCAGCAGCAAAGGGAGCGAGGGCAATCAGCCCCAGCATTTT.